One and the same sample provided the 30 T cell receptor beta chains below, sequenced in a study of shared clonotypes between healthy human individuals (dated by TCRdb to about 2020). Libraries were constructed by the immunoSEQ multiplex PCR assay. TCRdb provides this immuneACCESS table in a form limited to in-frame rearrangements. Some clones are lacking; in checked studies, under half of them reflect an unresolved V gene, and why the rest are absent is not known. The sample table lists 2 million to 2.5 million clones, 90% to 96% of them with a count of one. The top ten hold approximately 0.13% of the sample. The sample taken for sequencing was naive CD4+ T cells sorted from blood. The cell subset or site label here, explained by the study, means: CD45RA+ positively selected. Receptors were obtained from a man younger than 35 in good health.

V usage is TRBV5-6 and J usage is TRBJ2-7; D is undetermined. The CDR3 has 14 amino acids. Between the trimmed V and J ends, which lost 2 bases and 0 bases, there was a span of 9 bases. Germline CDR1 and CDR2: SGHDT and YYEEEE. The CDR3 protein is CASSFPWTSYEQYF. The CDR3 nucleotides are TGTGCCAGCAGCTTTCCCTGGACCTCCTACGAGCAGTACTTC.

DNA of the CDR3: TGTGCCAGCTCACCGGATGCAGGGAGGGTCCAGCCCCAGCATTTT. Encoded protein: CASSPDAGRVQPQHF. The chain links TRBV18 to TRBJ1-5; the D gene is possibly TRBD1 (5 bases). Germline values: CDR1 KGHSH, CDR2 LQKENI. The CDR3 covers 15 residues. With 3 bases removed from V and 7 bases from J, the gap between germline ends came to 16 bases.

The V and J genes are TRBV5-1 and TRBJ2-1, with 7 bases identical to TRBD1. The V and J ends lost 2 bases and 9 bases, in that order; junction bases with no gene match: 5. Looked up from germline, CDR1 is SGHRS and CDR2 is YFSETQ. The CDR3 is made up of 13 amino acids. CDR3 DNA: TGCGCCAGCAGCTTTCGACAGGGCATTGAGCAGTTCTTC. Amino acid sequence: CASSFRQGIEQFF.

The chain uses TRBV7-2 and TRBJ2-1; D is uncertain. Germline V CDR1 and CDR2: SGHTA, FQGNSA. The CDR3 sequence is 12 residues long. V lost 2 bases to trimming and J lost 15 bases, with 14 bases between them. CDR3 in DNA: TGTGCCAGCAGCTTACGAAGCCTCTACCCGTTCTTC. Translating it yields CASSLRSLYPFF. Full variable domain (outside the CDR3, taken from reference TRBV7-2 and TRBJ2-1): GAGVSQSPSNKVTEKGKDVELRCDPISGHTALYWYRQSLGQGLEFLIYFQGNSAPDKSGLPSDRFSAERTGGSVSTLTIQRTQQEDSAVYLCASSLRSLYPFFGPGTRLTVL.

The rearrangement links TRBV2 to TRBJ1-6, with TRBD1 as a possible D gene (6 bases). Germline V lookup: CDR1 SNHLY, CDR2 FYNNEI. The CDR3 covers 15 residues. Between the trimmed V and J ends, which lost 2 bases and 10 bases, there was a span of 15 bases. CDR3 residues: CASSESGGIGSPLHF. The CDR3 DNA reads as TGTGCCAGCAGTGAATCCGGGGGCATCGGATCACCCCTCCACTTT. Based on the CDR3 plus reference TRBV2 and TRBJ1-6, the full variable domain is EPEVTQTPSHQVTQMGQEVILRCVPISNHLYFYWYRQILGQKVEFLVSFYNNEISEKSEIFDDQFSVERPDGSNFTLKIRSTKLEDSAMYFCASSESGGIGSPLHFGNGTRLTVT.

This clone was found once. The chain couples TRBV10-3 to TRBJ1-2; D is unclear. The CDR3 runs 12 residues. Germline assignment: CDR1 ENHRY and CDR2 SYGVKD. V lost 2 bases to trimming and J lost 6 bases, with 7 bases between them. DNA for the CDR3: TGTGCCATCAGTGAGACCGAGGATGGCTACACCTTC. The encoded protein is CAISETEDGYTF.

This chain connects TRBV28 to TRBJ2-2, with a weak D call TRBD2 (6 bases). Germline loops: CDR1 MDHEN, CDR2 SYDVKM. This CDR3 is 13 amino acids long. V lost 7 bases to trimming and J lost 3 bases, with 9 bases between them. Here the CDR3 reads CASNRRDTGELFF. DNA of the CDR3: TGTGCCAGCAACCGGAGGGACACCGGGGAGCTGTTTTTT.

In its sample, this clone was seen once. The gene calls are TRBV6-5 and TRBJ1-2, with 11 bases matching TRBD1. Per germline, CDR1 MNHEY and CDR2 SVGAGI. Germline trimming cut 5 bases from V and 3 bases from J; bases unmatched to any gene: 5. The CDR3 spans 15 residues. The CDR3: CASSIGQGAYYGYTF. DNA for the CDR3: TGTGCCAGCAGTATCGGACAGGGGGCGTACTATGGCTACACCTTC.

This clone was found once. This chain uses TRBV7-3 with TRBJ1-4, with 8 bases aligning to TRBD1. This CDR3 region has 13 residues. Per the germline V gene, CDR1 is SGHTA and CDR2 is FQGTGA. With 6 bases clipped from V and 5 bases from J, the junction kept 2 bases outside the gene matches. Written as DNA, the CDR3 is TGTGCCAGCAGACGACAGGGGAATGAAAAACTGTTTTTT. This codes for CASRRQGNEKLFF.

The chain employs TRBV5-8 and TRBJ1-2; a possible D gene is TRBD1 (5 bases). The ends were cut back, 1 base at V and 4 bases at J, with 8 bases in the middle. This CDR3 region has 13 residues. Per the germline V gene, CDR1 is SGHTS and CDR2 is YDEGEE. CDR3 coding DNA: TGTGCCAGCAGCTTGCAGGGTGGCTATGGCTACACCTTC. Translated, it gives CASSLQGGYGYTF.

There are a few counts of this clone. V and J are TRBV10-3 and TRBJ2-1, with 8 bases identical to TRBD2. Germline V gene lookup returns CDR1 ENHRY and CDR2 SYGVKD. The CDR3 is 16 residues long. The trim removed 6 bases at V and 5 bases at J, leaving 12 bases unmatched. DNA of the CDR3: TGTGCCATCAGCGCCCGCGACGGGAGGGCCGACAATGAGCAGTTCTTC. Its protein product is CAISARDGRADNEQFF.

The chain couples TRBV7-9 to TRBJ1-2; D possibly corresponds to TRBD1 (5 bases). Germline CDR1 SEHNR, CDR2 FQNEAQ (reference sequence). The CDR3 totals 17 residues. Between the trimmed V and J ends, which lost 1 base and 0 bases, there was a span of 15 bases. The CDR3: CASSLDGSRATNYGYTF. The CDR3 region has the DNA TGTGCCAGCAGCTTAGACGGTAGCAGGGCGACTAACTATGGCTACACCTTC.

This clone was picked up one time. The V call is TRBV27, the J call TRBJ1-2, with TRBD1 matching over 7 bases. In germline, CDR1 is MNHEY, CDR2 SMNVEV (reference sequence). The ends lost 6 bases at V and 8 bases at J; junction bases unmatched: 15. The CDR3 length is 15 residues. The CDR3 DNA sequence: TGTGCCAGCAGCCCGACTAGACAGGGCGGAAGGGGCTACACCTTC. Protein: CASSPTRQGGRGYTF.

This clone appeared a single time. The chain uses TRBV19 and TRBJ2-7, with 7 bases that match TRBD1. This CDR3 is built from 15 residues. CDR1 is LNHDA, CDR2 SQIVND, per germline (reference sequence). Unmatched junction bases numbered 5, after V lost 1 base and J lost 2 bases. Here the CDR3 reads CASSIAQTGTYEQYF. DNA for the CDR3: TGTGCCAGTAGTATAGCTCAGACAGGGACCTACGAGCAGTACTTC.

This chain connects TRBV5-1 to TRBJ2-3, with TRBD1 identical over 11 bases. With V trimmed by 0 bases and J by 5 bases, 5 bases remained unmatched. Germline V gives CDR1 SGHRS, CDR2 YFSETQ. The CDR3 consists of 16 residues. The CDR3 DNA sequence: TGCGCCAGCAGCTTGGCGGGACAGGGGGTTGGAGATACGCAGTATTTT. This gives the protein CASSLAGQGVGDTQYF.

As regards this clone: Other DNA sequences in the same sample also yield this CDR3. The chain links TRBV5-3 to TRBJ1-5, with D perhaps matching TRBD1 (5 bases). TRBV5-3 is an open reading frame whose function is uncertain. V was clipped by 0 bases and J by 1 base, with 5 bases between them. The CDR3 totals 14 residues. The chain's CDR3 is CARSLGQSNQPQHF. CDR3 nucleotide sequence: TGTGCCAGAAGCTTGGGACAGAGCAATCAGCCCCAGCATTTT.

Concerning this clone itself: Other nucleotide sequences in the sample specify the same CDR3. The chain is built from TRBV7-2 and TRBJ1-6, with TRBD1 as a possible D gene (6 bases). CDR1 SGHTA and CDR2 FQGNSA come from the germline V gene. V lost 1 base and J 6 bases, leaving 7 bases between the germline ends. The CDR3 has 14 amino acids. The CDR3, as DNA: TGTGCCAGCAGCTTAGTACAGGGTAATTCACCCCTCCACTTT. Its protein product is CASSLVQGNSPLHF.

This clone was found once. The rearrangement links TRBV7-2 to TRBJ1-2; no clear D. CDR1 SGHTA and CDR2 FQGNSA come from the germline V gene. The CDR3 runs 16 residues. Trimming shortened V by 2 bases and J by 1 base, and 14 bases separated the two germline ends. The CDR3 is CASSLNPPGRNYGYTF. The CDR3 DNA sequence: TGTGCCAGCAGCTTAAACCCGCCCGGGCGTAACTATGGCTACACCTTC.

The CDR3 is CASSPESPGQSYNEQFF. In DNA, the CDR3 is TGTGCCAGCTCACCCGAATCCCCGGGACAGTCCTACAATGAGCAGTTCTTC. V gene TRBV18 combines with J gene TRBJ2-1, with TRBD1 matching over 7 bases. Per germline, CDR1 KGHSH and CDR2 LQKENI. The CDR3 runs to 17 residues. Trimming took 3 bases from V and 1 from J; bases not matched to a gene: 9.

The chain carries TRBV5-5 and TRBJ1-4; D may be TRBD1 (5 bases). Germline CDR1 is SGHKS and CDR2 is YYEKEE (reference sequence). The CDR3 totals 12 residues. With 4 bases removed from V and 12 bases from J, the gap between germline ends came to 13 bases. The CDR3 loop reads CASSPGPVELFF. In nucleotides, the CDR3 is TGTGCCAGCAGCCCGGGACCGGTGGAACTGTTTTTT.

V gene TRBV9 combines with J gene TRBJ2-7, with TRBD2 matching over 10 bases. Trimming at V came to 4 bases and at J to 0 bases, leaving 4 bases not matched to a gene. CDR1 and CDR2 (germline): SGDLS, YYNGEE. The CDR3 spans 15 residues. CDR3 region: CASSTLAGDSYEQYF. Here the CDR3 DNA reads TGTGCCAGCAGCACTCTAGCGGGAGACTCCTACGAGCAGTACTTC.

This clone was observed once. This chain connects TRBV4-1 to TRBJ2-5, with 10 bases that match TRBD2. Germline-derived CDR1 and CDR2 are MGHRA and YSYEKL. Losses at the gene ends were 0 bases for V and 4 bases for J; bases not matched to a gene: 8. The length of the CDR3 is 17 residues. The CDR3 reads CASSQDGLAGEVETQYF. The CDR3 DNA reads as TGCGCCAGCAGCCAAGATGGGCTAGCGGGAGAGGTAGAGACCCAGTACTTC.

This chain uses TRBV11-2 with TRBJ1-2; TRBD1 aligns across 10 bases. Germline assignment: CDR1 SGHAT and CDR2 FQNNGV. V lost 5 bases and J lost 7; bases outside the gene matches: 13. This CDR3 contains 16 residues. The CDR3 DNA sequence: TGTGCCAGCAGCCTAGGGATGGGACAGGGGATCGCTGGCTACACCTTC. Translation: CASSLGMGQGIAGYTF.

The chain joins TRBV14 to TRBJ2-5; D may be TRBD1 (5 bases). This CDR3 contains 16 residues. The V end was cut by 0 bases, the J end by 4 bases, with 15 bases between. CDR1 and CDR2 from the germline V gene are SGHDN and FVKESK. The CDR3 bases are TGTGCCAGCAGCCAAGAGTATAGGACACCATCAGAGACCCAGTACTTC. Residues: CASSQEYRTPSETQYF.

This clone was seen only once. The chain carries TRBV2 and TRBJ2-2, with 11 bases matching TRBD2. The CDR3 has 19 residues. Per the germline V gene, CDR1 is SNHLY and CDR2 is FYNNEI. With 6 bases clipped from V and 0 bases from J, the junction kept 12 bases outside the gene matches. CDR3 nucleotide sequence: TGTGCCAGCAGCGGTCGGCTAGCGGGAGGCCTCACGAACACCGGGGAGCTGTTTTTT. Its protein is CASSGRLAGGLTNTGELFF. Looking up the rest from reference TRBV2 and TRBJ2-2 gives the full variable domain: EPEVTQTPSHQVTQMGQEVILRCVPISNHLYFYWYRQILGQKVEFLVSFYNNEISEKSEIFDDQFSVERPDGSNFTLKIRSTKLEDSAMYFCASSGRLAGGLTNTGELFFGEGSRLTVL.

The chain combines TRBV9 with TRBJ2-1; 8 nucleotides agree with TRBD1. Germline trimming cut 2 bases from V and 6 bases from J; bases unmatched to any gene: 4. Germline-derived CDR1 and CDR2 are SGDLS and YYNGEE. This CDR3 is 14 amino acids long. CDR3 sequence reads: CASSVTGGLNEQFF. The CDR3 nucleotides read TGTGCCAGCAGCGTCACAGGGGGACTCAATGAGCAGTTCTTC.

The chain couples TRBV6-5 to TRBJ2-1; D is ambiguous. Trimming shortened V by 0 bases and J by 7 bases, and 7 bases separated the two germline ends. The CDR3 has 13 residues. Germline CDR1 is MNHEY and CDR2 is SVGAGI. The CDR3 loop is CASSYSTPNEQFF. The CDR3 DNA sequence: TGTGCCAGCAGTTACTCGACTCCGAATGAGCAGTTCTTC.

The CDR3 protein is CASSPGTSAYEQFF. CDR3 DNA: TGCGCCAGCAGCCCGGGGACTAGCGCCTATGAGCAGTTCTTC. The chain is built from TRBV5-1 and TRBJ2-1, with 10 bases lining up with TRBD2. The V gene's germline CDR1 is SGHRS and CDR2 YFSETQ. This CDR3 spans 14 amino acids. Trimming at V came to 4 bases and at J to 8 bases, leaving 6 bases not matched to a gene.

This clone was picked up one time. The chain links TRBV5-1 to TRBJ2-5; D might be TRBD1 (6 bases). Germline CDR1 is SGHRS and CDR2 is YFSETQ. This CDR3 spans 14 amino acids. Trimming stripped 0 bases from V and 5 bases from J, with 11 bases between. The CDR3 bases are TGCGCCAGCAGCTTGGTCTCCCAGGGGGAGACCCAGTACTTC. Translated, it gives CASSLVSQGETQYF. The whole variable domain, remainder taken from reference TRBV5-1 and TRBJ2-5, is KAGVTQTPRYLIKTRGQQVTLSCSPISGHRSVSWYQQTPGQGLQFLFEYFSETQRNKGNFPGRFSGRQFSNSRSEMNVSTLELGDSALYLCASSLVSQGETQYFGPGTRLLVL.

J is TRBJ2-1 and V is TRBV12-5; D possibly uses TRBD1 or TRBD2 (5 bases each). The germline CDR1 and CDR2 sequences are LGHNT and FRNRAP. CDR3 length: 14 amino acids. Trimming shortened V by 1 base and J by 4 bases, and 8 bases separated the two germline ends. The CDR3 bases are TGTGCTAGTGGTTTGGGGGACGCTTACAATGAGCAGTTCTTC. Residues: CASGLGDAYNEQFF.